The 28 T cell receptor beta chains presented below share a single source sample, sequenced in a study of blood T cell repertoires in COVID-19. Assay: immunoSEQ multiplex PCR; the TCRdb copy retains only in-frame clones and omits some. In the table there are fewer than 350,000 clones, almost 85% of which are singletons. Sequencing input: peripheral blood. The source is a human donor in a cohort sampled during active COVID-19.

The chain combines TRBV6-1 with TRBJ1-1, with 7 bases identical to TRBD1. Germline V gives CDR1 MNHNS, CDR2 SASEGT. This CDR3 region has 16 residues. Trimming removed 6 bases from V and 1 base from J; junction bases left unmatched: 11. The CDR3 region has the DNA TGTGCCAGCAGAGAAAAGACAGGGTTTGGGAACACTGAAGCTTTCTTT. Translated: CASREKTGFGNTEAFF.

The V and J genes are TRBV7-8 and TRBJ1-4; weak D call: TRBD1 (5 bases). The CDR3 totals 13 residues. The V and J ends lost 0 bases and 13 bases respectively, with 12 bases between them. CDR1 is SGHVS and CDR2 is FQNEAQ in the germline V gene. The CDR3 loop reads CASSLAGRRGLFF. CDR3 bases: TGTGCCAGCAGCTTAGCCGGACGGAGGGGACTGTTTTTT.

The CDR3 DNA is TGTGCCAGCAGCTTGGCTATTGGCAATCAGCCCCAGCATTTT. Amino acid sequence: CASSLAIGNQPQHF. V usage is TRBV5-6 and J usage is TRBJ1-5; the D is unclear. V lost 0 bases to trimming and J lost 2 bases, with 6 bases between them. Germline V gene lookup returns CDR1 SGHDT and CDR2 YYEEEE. The CDR3 contains 14 residues.

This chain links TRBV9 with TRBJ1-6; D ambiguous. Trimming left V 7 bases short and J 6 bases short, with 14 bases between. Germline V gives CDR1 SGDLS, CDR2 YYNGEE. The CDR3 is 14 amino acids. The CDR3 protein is CASRGALFNSPLHF. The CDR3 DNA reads TGTGCCAGCCGTGGAGCTCTTTTTAATTCACCCCTCCACTTT.

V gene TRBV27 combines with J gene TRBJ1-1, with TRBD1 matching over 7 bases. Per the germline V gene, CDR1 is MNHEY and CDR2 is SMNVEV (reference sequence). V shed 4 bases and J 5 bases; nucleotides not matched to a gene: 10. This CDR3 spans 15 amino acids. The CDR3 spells CASSSIRDRGTEAFF. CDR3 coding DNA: TGTGCCAGCAGTTCTATTCGGGACAGAGGTACTGAAGCTTTCTTT.

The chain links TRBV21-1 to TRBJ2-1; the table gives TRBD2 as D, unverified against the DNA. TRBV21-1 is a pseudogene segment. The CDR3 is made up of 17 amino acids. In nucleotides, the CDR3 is TGTGCCAGCAGCAAACCGGGGGGGGGCCCGGACTACAATGAGCAGTTCTTC. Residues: CASSKPGGGPDYNEQFF.

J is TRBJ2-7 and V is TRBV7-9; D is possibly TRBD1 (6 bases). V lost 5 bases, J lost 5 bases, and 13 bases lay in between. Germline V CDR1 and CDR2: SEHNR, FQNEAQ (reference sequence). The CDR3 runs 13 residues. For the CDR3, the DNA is TGTGCCAGCAGCGATACAGGGAGCAACGAGCAGTACTTC. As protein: CASSDTGSNEQYF.

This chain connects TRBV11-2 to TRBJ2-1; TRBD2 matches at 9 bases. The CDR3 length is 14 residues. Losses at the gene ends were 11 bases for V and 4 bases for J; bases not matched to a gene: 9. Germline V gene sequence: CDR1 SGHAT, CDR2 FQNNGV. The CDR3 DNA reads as TGTGCCTCAGAGGGGCTAGCGGGGTACAATGAGCAGTTCTTC. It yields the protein CASEGLAGYNEQFF.

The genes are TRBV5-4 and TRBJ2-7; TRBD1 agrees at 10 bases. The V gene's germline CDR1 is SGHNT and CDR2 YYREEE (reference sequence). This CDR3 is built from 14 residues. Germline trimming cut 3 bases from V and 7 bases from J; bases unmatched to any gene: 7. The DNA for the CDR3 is TGTGCCAGCAGCTGGGGGACAGGGGAGAGGGAGCAGTACTTC. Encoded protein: CASSWGTGEREQYF.

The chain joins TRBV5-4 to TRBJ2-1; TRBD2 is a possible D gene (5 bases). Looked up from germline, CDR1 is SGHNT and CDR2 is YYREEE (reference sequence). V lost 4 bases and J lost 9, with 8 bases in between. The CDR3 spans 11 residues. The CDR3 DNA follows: TGTGCCAGCAGCCAAAGCGGTGAGCAGTTCTTC. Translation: CASSQSGEQFF. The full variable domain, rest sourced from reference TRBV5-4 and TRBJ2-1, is ETGVTQSPTHLIKTRGQQVTLRCSSQSGHNTVSWYQQALGQGPQFIFQYYREEENGRGNFPPRFSGLQFPNYSSELNVNALELDDSALYLCASSQSGEQFFGPGTRLTVL.

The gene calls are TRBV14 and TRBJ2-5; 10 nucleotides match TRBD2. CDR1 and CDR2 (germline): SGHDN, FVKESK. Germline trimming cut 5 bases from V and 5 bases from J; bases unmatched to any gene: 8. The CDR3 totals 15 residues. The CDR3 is CASSFQRGGWETQYF. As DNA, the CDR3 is TGTGCCAGCAGCTTCCAGCGGGGGGGCTGGGAGACCCAGTACTTC. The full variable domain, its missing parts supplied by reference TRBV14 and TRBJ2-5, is EAGVTQFPSHSVIEKGQTVTLRCDPISGHDNLYWYRRVMGKEIKFLLHFVKESKQDESGMPNNRFLAERTGGTYSTLKVQPAELEDSGVYFCASSFQRGGWETQYFGPGTRLLVL.

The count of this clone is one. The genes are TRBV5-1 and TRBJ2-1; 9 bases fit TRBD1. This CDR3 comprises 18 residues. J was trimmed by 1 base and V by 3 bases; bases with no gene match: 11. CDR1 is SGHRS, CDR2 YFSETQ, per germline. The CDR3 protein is CASSSSTGGSWSYNEQFF. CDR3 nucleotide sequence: TGCGCCAGCAGCTCCTCGACAGGGGGATCTTGGTCCTACAATGAGCAGTTCTTC.

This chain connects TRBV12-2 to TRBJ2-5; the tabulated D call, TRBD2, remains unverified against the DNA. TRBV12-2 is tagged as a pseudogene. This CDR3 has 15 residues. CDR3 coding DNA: TGTGCAAGTCGTCGCTGGACTAGCGGGTGGCAGACCCAGTACTTC. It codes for CASRRWTSGWQTQYF.

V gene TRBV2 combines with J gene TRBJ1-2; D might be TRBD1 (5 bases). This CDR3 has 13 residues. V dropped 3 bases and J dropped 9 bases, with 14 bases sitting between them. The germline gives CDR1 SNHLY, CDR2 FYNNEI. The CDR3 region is CASSEGWWTSYTF. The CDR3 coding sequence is TGTGCCAGCAGTGAGGGGTGGTGGACAAGCTACACCTTC. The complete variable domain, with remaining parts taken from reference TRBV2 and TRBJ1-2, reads EPEVTQTPSHQVTQMGQEVILRCVPISNHLYFYWYRQILGQKVEFLVSFYNNEISEKSEIFDDQFSVERPDGSNFTLKIRSTKLEDSAMYFCASSEGWWTSYTFGSGTRLTVV.

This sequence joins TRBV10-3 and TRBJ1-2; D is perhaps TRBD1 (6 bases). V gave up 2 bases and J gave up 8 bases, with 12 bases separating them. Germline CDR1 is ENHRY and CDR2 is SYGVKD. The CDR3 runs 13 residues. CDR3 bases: TGTGCCATCAGTGAGGACAGGCTTTTAGGCTACACCTTC. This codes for CAISEDRLLGYTF.

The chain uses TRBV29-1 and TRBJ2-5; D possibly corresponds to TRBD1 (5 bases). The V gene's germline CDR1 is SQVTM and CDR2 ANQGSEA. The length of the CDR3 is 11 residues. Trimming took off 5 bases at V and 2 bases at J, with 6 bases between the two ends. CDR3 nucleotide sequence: TGCAGCGTTTACAGGCAAGAGACCCAGTACTTC. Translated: CSVYRQETQYF. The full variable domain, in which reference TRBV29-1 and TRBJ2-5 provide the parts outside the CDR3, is SAVISQKPSRDICQRGTSLTIQCQVDSQVTMMFWYRQQPGQSLTLIATANQGSEATYESGFVIDKFPISRPNLTFSTLTVSNMSPEDSSIYLCSVYRQETQYFGPGTRLLVL.

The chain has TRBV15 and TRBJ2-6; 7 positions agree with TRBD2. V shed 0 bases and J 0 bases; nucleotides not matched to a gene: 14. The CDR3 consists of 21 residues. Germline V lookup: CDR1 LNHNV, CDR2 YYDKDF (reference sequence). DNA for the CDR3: TGTGCCACCAGCAGAGATCTTGGGCGGGCGGGGGAGAGCTCTGGGGCCAACGTCCTGACTTTC. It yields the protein CATSRDLGRAGESSGANVLTF.

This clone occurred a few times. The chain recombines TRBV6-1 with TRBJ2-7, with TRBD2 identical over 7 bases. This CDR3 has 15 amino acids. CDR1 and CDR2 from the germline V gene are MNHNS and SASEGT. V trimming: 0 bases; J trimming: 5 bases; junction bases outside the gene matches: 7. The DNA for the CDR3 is TGTGCCAGCAGTGAAGCGGGGCGAGGGAGGGACGAGCAGTACTTC. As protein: CASSEAGRGRDEQYF.

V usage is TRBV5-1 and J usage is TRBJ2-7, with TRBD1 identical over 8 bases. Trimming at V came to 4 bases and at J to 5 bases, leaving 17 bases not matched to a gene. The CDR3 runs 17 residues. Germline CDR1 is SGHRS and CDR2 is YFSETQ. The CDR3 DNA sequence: TGCGCCAGCAGCCCGGGACAGGTGCCTTCACGAGTCCACGAGCAGTACTTC. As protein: CASSPGQVPSRVHEQYF.

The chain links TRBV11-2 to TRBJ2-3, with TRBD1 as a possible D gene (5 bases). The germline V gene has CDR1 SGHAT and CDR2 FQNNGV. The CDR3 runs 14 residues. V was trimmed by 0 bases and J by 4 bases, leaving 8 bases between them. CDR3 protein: CASSLDRVPDTQYF. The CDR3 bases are TGTGCCAGCAGCTTAGACAGGGTGCCAGATACGCAGTATTTT.

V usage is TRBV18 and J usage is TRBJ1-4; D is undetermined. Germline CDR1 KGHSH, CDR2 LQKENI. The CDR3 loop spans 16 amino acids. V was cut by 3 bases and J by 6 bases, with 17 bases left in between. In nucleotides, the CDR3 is TGTGCCAGCTCACCTTATAAGACGGGGATAGATGAAAAACTGTTTTTT. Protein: CASSPYKTGIDEKLFF.

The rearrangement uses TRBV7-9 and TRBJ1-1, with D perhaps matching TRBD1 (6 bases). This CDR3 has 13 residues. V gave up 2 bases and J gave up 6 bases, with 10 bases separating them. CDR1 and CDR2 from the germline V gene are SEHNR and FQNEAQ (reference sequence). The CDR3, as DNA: TGTGCCAGCAGCTTACCACCAGGGGCTGAAGCTTTCTTT. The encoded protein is CASSLPPGAEAFF.

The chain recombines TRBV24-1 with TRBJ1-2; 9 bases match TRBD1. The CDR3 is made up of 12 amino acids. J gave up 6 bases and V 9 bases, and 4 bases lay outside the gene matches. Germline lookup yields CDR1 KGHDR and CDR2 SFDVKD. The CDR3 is CATGTGSNGYTF. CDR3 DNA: TGTGCCACCGGGACAGGGTCTAATGGCTACACCTTC.

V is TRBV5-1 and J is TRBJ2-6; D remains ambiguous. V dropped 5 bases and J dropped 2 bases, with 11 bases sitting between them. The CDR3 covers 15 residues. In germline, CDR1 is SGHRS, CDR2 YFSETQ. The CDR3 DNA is TGCGCCAGCAGTTCAGGTGCCCCTGGGGCCAACGTCCTGACTTTC. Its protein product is CASSSGAPGANVLTF.

This CDR3 is CASSDRFGTDTQYF. In DNA, the CDR3 is TGTGCCAGCAGTGACCGTTTCGGCACAGATACGCAGTATTTT. The chain combines TRBV6-4 with TRBJ2-3; no clear D. Germline-derived CDR1 and CDR2 are MRHNA and SNTAGT. There are 14 residues in the CDR3. The germline V and J ends were trimmed by 2 bases and 1 base, with 7 bases remaining between them.

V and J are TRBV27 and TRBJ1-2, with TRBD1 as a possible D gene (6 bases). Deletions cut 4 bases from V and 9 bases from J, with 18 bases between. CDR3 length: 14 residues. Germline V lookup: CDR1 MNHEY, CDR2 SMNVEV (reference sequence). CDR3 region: CASSYGQHEGSYTF. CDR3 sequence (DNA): TGTGCCAGCAGTTACGGACAGCACGAGGGGAGCTACACCTTC.

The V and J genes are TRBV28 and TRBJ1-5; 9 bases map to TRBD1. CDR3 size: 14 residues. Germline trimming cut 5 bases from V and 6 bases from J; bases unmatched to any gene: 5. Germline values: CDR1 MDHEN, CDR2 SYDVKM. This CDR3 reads CASSMGQGIQPQHF. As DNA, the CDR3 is TGTGCCAGCAGTATGGGACAGGGTATTCAGCCCCAGCATTTT.

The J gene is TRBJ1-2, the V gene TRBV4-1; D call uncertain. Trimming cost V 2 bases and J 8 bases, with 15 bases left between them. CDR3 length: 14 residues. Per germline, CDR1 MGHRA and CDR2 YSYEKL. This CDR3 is CASSQSLSSWGYTF. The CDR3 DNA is TGCGCCAGCAGCCAAAGTCTGAGTTCTTGGGGCTACACCTTC.